What follows are 25 T cell receptor beta chains derived from one specimen sequenced in a study of type 1 regulatory T cells. Their antigen targets remain unknown. TCRdb independently ran MiXCR on the reads; one entry per CDR3 protein. The top ten clones hold more than 7.5% of a sample with tens of thousands of distinct CDR3 sequences, around 20% of them seen once. Findings of the study overall: Tr1 cells had a more restricted TCR repertoire than non-Tr1 cells.

The sequenced sample was cultured type 1 regulatory T (Tr1) cells, either the whole culture or a sorted fraction (not recorded which). Every receptor here comes from a human donor in good health.

This clonotype was recorded a few times. The chain uses TRBV12-3 or TRBV12-4 and TRBJ1-2, with D unresolved. V was shortened by 3 bases and J by 7 bases, with 12 bases between the two germline ends. CDR3 length: 13 amino acids. The DNA of the CDR3 is TGTGCCAGCAGTTTGAACCGCCTAGGTGGCTACACCTTC. Translation: CASSLNRLGGYTF.

This clonotype has only a few counts. This chain connects TRBV20-1 to TRBJ1-1, with D perhaps TRBD1 (5 bases). V lost 6 bases to trimming and J lost 7 bases, with 9 bases between them. This CDR3 is 10 amino acids long. Per the germline V gene, CDR1 is DFQATT and CDR2 is SNEGSKA (reference sequence). The CDR3 loop reads CSAGRGEAFF. CDR3 nucleotide sequence: TGCAGTGCCGGTAGGGGTGAAGCTTTCTTT.

This clonotype was detected a few times. The V and J genes are TRBV7-6 and TRBJ2-7; the match to TRBD2 covers 14 bases. V trimming: 5 bases; J trimming: 0 bases; junction bases outside the gene matches: 6. CDR3 length: 17 residues. The V gene's germline CDR1 is SGHVS and CDR2 FNYEAQ. The CDR3 reads CASSPTSGRDHSYEQYF. The DNA of the CDR3 is TGTGCCAGCAGCCCGACTAGCGGGAGGGATCACTCCTACGAGCAGTACTTC.

This clonotype was seen at least ten times. The chain combines TRBV12-3 or TRBV12-4 with TRBJ2-3, with 9 bases aligning to TRBD2. V shed 8 bases and J 8 bases; nucleotides not matched to a gene: 5. The CDR3 is 12 amino acids. The chain's CDR3 is CASGTSSATQYF. In DNA, the CDR3 is TGTGCCAGCGGGACTAGCAGCGCTACGCAGTATTTT.

The table lists this clonotype with many counts. V and J are TRBV20-1 and TRBJ1-2; unclear D gene. Germline CDR1 is DFQATT and CDR2 is SNEGSKA (reference sequence). This CDR3 comprises 10 residues. V was shortened by 3 bases and J by 7 bases, with 6 bases between the two germline ends. The CDR3 reads CSARAVGYTF. In nucleotides, the CDR3 is TGCAGTGCTAGGGCCGTTGGCTACACCTTC.

This sequence joins TRBV6-6 and TRBJ1-1; no clear D gene. CDR1 is MNHNY, CDR2 SVGAGI, per germline (reference sequence). V was cut by 7 bases and J by 3 bases, with 15 bases left in between. The CDR3 is 14 amino acids. CDR3 sequence: CASNWFGSDTEAFF. In DNA form, the CDR3 reads TGTGCCAGCAATTGGTTCGGCTCGGACACTGAAGCTTTCTTT.

This clonotype was found many times. This CDR3 is CASSFPGSYNEQFF. CDR3 nucleotides: TGCGCCAGCAGCTTCCCCGGGTCATACAATGAGCAGTTCTTC. The chain joins TRBV5-1 to TRBJ2-1; no firm D call. CDR3 size: 14 residues. Per the germline V gene, CDR1 is SGHRS and CDR2 is YFSETQ. V was pared by 2 bases and J by 4 bases, with 10 bases between.

This clonotype was seen a handful of times. The V and J genes are TRBV9 and TRBJ2-7, with 11 positions matching TRBD1. The CDR3 covers 15 residues. Germline V gene lookup returns CDR1 SGDLS and CDR2 YYNGEE. V trimming: 0 bases; J trimming: 5 bases; junction bases outside the gene matches: 4. CDR3 DNA sequence: TGTGCCAGCAGCGTAGCCGGACAGGGGGCCCACGAGCAGTACTTC. It codes for CASSVAGQGAHEQYF. Together with reference TRBV9 and TRBJ2-7, the CDR3 gives the full variable domain: DSGVTQTPKHLITATGQRVTLRCSPRSGDLSVYWYQQSLDQGLQFLIQYYNGEERAKGNILERFSAQQFPDLHSELNLSSLELGDSALYFCASSVAGQGAHEQYFGPGTRLTVT.

A single count supports this clonotype. A much larger clone differs by one base, so this may be a read error. This chain joins TRBV5-6 and TRBJ2-3; D not certain. Germline CDR1 SGHDT, CDR2 YYEEEE. Trimming took 5 bases from V and 2 from J, leaving 3 bases between them. The CDR3 runs to 11 residues. This CDR3 reads CASSHTDTQYF. CDR3 in DNA: TGTGCCAGCAGTCACACAGATACGCAGTATTTT.

The J gene is TRBJ2-1, the V gene TRBV15, with D possibly TRBD2 on 6 matching bases. Trimming took off 3 bases at V and 2 bases at J, with 23 bases between the two ends. CDR3 length equals 19 residues. The germline CDR1 and CDR2 sequences are LNHNV and YYDKDF (reference sequence). The CDR3 here is CATSSNPTSPRPPYNEQFF. CDR3 coding DNA: TGTGCCACCAGCAGCAACCCGACTAGTCCCCGACCACCCTACAATGAGCAGTTCTTC.

V usage is TRBV30 and J usage is TRBJ1-1, with 9 bases identical to TRBD1. After removal of 8 bases from V and 8 bases from J, the junction contained 3 bases not matched to a gene. Germline V gene data show CDR1 as GTSNPN and CDR2 as SVGIG (reference sequence). CDR3 size: 10 residues. The CDR3 sequence is CAGTGHEAFF. The CDR3 DNA follows: TGTGCCGGGACAGGGCACGAAGCTTTCTTT.

V is TRBV7-3 and J is TRBJ2-1, with 7 bases that match TRBD1. CDR1 is SGHTA, CDR2 FQGTGA, per germline. The ends lost 5 bases at V and 9 bases at J; junction bases unmatched: 13. CDR3 length equals 15 residues. The CDR3 region is CASSQASLPGGEQFF. The CDR3 DNA reads as TGTGCCAGCAGCCAAGCTAGTCTCCCAGGGGGTGAGCAGTTCTTC.

This chain links TRBV20-1 with TRBJ2-1; 9 bases align to TRBD2. V was pared by 6 bases and J by 5 bases, with 11 bases of the junction left unmatched. The CDR3 extends over 15 amino acids. CDR1 DFQATT and CDR2 SNEGSKA come from the germline V gene (reference sequence). This CDR3 reads CSANPSGRLDNEQFF. CDR3 coding DNA: TGCAGTGCCAACCCAAGCGGGAGGCTCGACAATGAGCAGTTCTTC.

The table lists this clonotype with many counts. V gene TRBV2 combines with J gene TRBJ1-1; unclear D gene. Germline CDR1 SNHLY, CDR2 FYNNEI. The V and J ends lost 11 bases and 1 base respectively, with 14 bases between them. The CDR3 loop spans 13 amino acids. This chain's CDR3 is CAGSGVQNTEAFF. In nucleotides, the CDR3 is TGTGCCGGTTCCGGGGTTCAGAACACTGAAGCTTTCTTT.

This clonotype showed up just a few times. The chain joins TRBV5-1 to TRBJ1-4; no clear D gene. Germline CDR1 is SGHRS and CDR2 is YFSETQ. The CDR3 covers 15 residues. V lost 4 bases, J lost 8 bases, and 18 bases lay in between. CDR3 coding DNA: TGCGCCAGCAGCCCAACCATTGGTACGCGCGAAAAACTGTTTTTT. Translation: CASSPTIGTREKLFF.

This rearrangement joins TRBV20-1 to TRBJ2-1; 15 bases are shared with TRBD2. The ends lost 6 bases at V and 7 bases at J; junction bases unmatched: 7. Germline lookup yields CDR1 DFQATT and CDR2 SNEGSKA (reference sequence). The CDR3 loop spans 15 amino acids. CDR3 bases: TGCAGTGCATCGACCGGGACTAGCGGGAGGAATGAGCAGTTCTTC. It is translated as CSASTGTSGRNEQFF.

This clonotype appeared a few times. This chain connects TRBV5-1 to TRBJ2-5; 12 bases align to TRBD2. The germline CDR1 and CDR2 sequences are SGHRS and YFSETQ. The CDR3 totals 16 residues. V gave up 4 bases and J gave up 6 bases; unmatched junction bases: 10. The CDR3 loop is CASSPLAGGPGKTQYF. The DNA for the CDR3 is TGCGCCAGCAGCCCGCTAGCGGGAGGGCCGGGGAAGACCCAGTACTTC.

This chain uses TRBV12-2 with TRBJ2-7; TRBD1 reflects the table's D call only, with no check against the DNA. TRBV12-2 is a pseudogene segment. The CDR3 length is 9 residues. DNA for the CDR3: TGTGCTGGGGGATACGAGCAGTACTTC. Translated: CAGGYEQYF.

This clonotype appeared a few times. For the CDR3, the DNA is TGTGCCAGCAGCCACGCCCCGGGACAGGGACGTCAAGGCTACACCTTC. Its protein is CASSHAPGQGRQGYTF. The rearrangement links TRBV7-8 to TRBJ1-2; 9 nucleotides agree with TRBD1. The CDR3 is 16 residues long. Trimming cost V 5 bases and J 8 bases; bases outside gene matches: 15. CDR1 and CDR2 from the germline V gene are SGHVS and FQNEAQ.

The chain carries TRBV19 and TRBJ1-3; no firm D call. V lost 5 bases and J lost 2, with 10 bases in between. CDR3 length: 14 amino acids. Germline lookup yields CDR1 LNHDA and CDR2 SQIVND (reference sequence). The CDR3 protein is CASSPASAGNTIYF. The CDR3, as DNA: TGTGCCAGTAGTCCCGCCAGTGCTGGAAACACCATATATTTT.

This clonotype came up many times. V is TRBV4-2 and J is TRBJ2-3; 8 nucleotides match TRBD2. The length of the CDR3 is 16 residues. The germline CDR1 and CDR2 sequences are LGHNA and YNFKEQ. The V and J ends lost 1 base and 0 bases, in that order; junction bases with no gene match: 3. This CDR3 is CASSQAASGSTDTQYF. CDR3 DNA: TGTGCCAGCAGCCAAGCGGCTAGCGGGAGCACAGATACGCAGTATTTT.

A few counts support this clonotype. The chain recombines TRBV3-1 with TRBJ1-1, with D possibly TRBD1 on 6 matching bases. The CDR3 length is 15 residues. From germline, CDR1 is LGHDT and CDR2 YNNKEL (reference sequence). Trimming took off 2 bases at V and 5 bases at J, with 15 bases between the two ends. CDR3 protein: CASSQTGSPLTEAFF. For the CDR3, the DNA is TGTGCCAGCAGCCAAACAGGGAGTCCCCTGACTGAAGCTTTCTTT.

The chain recombines TRBV12-3 or TRBV12-4 with TRBJ2-5; D is unclear. The CDR3 contains 14 residues. The V gene lost 3 bases and the J gene lost 1 base, with 9 bases spanning the gap. The CDR3 DNA reads TGTGCCAGCAGTTTCCAGGTACTCCAAGAGACCCAGTACTTC. This codes for CASSFQVLQETQYF.

This clonotype showed up many times. The chain links TRBV5-1 to TRBJ2-1, with unresolved D. This CDR3 is 14 amino acids long. Germline CDR1 is SGHRS and CDR2 is YFSETQ. With 2 bases removed from V and 3 bases from J, the gap between germline ends came to 9 bases. CDR3 sequence: CASSLNSLYNEQFF. The CDR3 nucleotides read TGCGCCAGCAGCTTAAACAGTCTCTACAATGAGCAGTTCTTC.

This clonotype showed up many times. The chain is built from TRBV27 and TRBJ1-6; TRBD1 matches at 9 bases. V was clipped by 6 bases and J by 5 bases; unmatched bases: 5. The germline gives CDR1 MNHEY, CDR2 SMNVEV (reference sequence). This CDR3 is built from 15 residues. CDR3 protein: CASRPGTGHNSPLHF. In DNA, the CDR3 is TGTGCCAGCAGGCCCGGGACAGGGCATAATTCACCCCTCCACTTT.